This T cell receptor beta chain was documented in a study of control samples from healthy donors and cancer patients. This CDR3 region has 16 residues. CDR1 and CDR2 (germline): SGHRS, YFSETQ. V lost 4 bases to trimming and J lost 5 bases; unmatched junction nucleotides: 11. The data were produced by immunoSEQ multiplex PCR, yet TCRdb's version contains in-frame clones alone and is incomplete. The sample holds 95,000 to 150,000 clones, around 92% seen once. V and J are TRBV5-1 and TRBJ2-5, with TRBD2 identical over 10 bases. What was sequenced was PBMCs. The TCR sequence derives from a man older than 75 with head and neck cancer. The CDR3 here is CASSAPERGGGETQYF. Here the CDR3 DNA reads TGCGCCAGCAGCGCCCCTGAGCGGGGGGGCGGGGAGACCCAGTACTTC. Combining the CDR3 with reference TRBV5-1 and TRBJ2-5 gives the whole variable domain KAGVTQTPRYLIKTRGQQVTLSCSPISGHRSVSWYQQTPGQGLQFLFEYFSETQRNKGNFPGRFSGRQFSNSRSEMNVSTLELGDSALYLCASSAPERGGGETQYFGPGTRLLVL.